These 3 T cell receptor beta chains were sequenced from one sample in a study of graft-versus-host responses after intestinal transplantation. Produced via immunoSEQ multiplex PCR; TCRdb's table is partial and in-frame only. Of tens of thousands of clones in the sample, approximately 92% are singletons; the top ten hold approximately 6.3%. Specimen: bone marrow, collected around 730 days after intestinal transplantation. The receptors were sampled from a human patient who received an intestinal transplant, so some T cells may come from the graft donor.

The V and J genes are TRBV2 and TRBJ1-1; D is ambiguous. Germline V gene data show CDR1 as SNHLY and CDR2 as FYNNEI. This CDR3 is 15 amino acids long. Trimming shortened V by 0 bases and J by 0 bases, and 8 bases separated the two germline ends. The CDR3 DNA reads as TGTGCCAGCAGTGAAGCGAGAGGTTTGAACACTGAAGCTTTCTTT. Its protein product is CASSEARGLNTEAFF.

The chain uses TRBV5-4 and TRBJ2-1, with D possibly TRBD2 on 7 matching bases. This CDR3 region has 17 residues. CDR1 and CDR2 from the germline V gene are SGHNT and YYREEE (reference sequence). The V end was cut by 1 base, the J end by 3 bases, with 17 bases between. CDR3 residues: CASSLLLGGANYNEQFF. CDR3 nucleotide sequence: TGTGCCAGCAGCTTGTTGTTGGGGGGGGCCAACTACAATGAGCAGTTCTTC.

The chain links TRBV6-1 to TRBJ2-3, with 11 bases fitting TRBD2. Germline-derived CDR1 and CDR2 are MNHNS and SASEGT. This CDR3 is 15 amino acids long. The V and J ends lost 4 bases and 1 base, in that order; junction bases with no gene match: 1. CDR3 in amino acids: CASSVTSGGTDTQYF. CDR3 DNA: TGTGCCAGCAGTGTGACTAGCGGGGGCACAGATACGCAGTATTTT.